One sample yielded the 21 T cell receptor beta chains listed below, sequenced in a study of T cells after yellow fever vaccination. TCRdb reprocessed the 5' RACE reads with MiXCR, giving one entry per CDR3 protein. The sample records fewer than 650,000 distinct CDR3 sequences, 21% being singletons. The specimen was PBMCs, collected 21 days after the first yellow fever vaccination. Receptors originate from a man between 18 and 29 years old who received the YFV17D yellow fever vaccine.

The chain is built from TRBV5-4 and TRBJ2-1, with a possible D match to TRBD2 (7 bases). V was pared by 1 base and J by 8 bases, with 13 bases between. The CDR3 totals 14 residues. Germline CDR1 is SGHNT and CDR2 is YYREEE (reference sequence). The CDR3: CASSLFGGPYEQFF. CDR3 bases: TGTGCCAGCAGCTTGTTCGGGGGGCCGTATGAGCAGTTCTTC.

The rearrangement uses TRBV7-2 and TRBJ2-1; the match to TRBD2 covers 8 bases. The ends lost 0 bases at V and 8 bases at J; junction bases unmatched: 6. Germline lookup yields CDR1 SGHTA and CDR2 FQGNSA. The CDR3 is 15 amino acids. The CDR3 is CASSLASGAPDEQFF. DNA of the CDR3: TGTGCCAGCAGCTTAGCTAGCGGGGCCCCGGATGAGCAGTTCTTC.

The count of this clonotype is one. At one of its ends the junction is not consistent with the germline gene, which may arise from a read error. The V gene is TRBV24-1, the J gene TRBJ2-1, with D tentatively TRBD1 or TRBD2 (6 bases each). This CDR3 is built from 16 residues. Per the germline V gene, CDR1 is KGHDR and CDR2 is SFDVKD. This CDR3 reads CATTNSRGASLNELFF. Written as DNA, the CDR3 is TGTGCCACCACTAACTCGAGGGGGGCTAGCCTCAATGAGCTGTTCTTC.

In this sample, this clonotype turned up a few times. This chain links TRBV4-1 with TRBJ2-5, with 8 bases matching TRBD2. CDR1 is MGHRA, CDR2 YSYEKL, per germline. Trimming cost V 3 bases and J 4 bases; bases outside gene matches: 7. CDR3 length: 15 amino acids. CDR3 sequence reads: CASSQDGAGGETQYF. The CDR3, as DNA: TGCGCCAGCAGCCAGGACGGGGCGGGAGGAGAGACCCAGTACTTC.

The chain joins TRBV28 to TRBJ2-5, with D perhaps assigned TRBD1 or TRBD2 (5 bases each). V gave up 3 bases and J gave up 4 bases, with 15 bases separating them. The CDR3 contains 15 residues. Germline V gives CDR1 MDHEN, CDR2 SYDVKM. In DNA, the CDR3 is TGTGCCAGCAGTTTCATGAGAGGGGTGGGAGAGACCCAGTACTTC. Its translation: CASSFMRGVGETQYF.

This clonotype was counted only a few times. This chain connects TRBV11-3 to TRBJ2-2; perhaps TRBD2 as D (5 bases). Germline loops: CDR1 SGHNT, CDR2 YENEEA. V was pared by 4 bases and J by 2 bases, with 14 bases between. The CDR3 is made up of 16 amino acids. CDR3 in amino acids: CASSSLSGSNTGELFF. The CDR3 DNA sequence: TGTGCCAGCAGCTCTTTGTCGGGGAGTAACACCGGGGAGCTGTTTTTT.

The rearrangement joins TRBV20-1 to TRBJ2-3; maybe TRBD2 (5 bases). The CDR3 is 13 amino acids. Germline V gene lookup returns CDR1 DFQATT and CDR2 SNEGSKA (reference sequence). V was pared by 3 bases and J by 6 bases, with 13 bases between. CDR3 sequence reads: CSARLAGPDTQYF. In DNA, the CDR3 is TGCAGTGCTAGGTTGGCGGGCCCGGATACGCAGTATTTT.

The rearrangement uses TRBV12-3 or TRBV12-4 and TRBJ2-2, with D perhaps TRBD2 (6 bases). The CDR3 is 15 residues long. Trimming stripped 1 base from V and 4 bases from J, with 10 bases between. The CDR3 DNA reads TGTGCCAGCAGTTTAGGACTAGTGACCACCGGGGAGCTGTTTTTT. This translates into CASSLGLVTTGELFF.

This clonotype was seen many times. This chain joins TRBV6-4 and TRBJ2-3; D might be TRBD1 (5 bases). The CDR3 is made up of 14 amino acids. Trimming pared 4 bases from V and 4 bases from J, leaving 12 bases between. Germline V CDR1 and CDR2: MRHNA, SNTAGT. The CDR3 DNA sequence: TGTGCCAGCAGTGGACAGATAAATTCAGATACGCAGTATTTT. This encodes CASSGQINSDTQYF.

This clonotype has only a few counts. DNA of the CDR3: TGTGCCAGCACTCTCAAGGACTACAGGGAACTAGCAACTAATGAAAAACTGTTTTTT. It specifies CASTLKDYRELATNEKLFF. The chain uses TRBV28 and TRBJ1-4, with D maybe TRBD1 (6 bases). Trimming left V 7 bases short and J 0 bases short, with 24 bases between. The CDR3 is 19 residues long. CDR1 MDHEN and CDR2 SYDVKM come from the germline V gene. Full variable domain (missing parts from reference TRBV28 and TRBJ1-4): DVKVTQSSRYLVKRTGEKVFLECVQDMDHENMFWYRQDPGLGLRLIYFSYDVKMKEKGDIPEGYSVSREKKERFSLILESASTNQTSMYLCASTLKDYRELATNEKLFFGSGTQLSVL.

The chain is built from TRBV7-9 and TRBJ2-7; D possibly corresponds to TRBD1 (6 bases). Germline V gives CDR1 SEHNR, CDR2 FQNEAQ (reference sequence). V lost 4 bases and J 9 bases, leaving 10 bases between the germline ends. This CDR3 is 11 amino acids long. CDR3 in DNA: TGTGCCAGCAGCTCACAGGGAGCGCAGTACGTC. It is translated as CASSSQGAQYV.

As for this clonotype: A much larger clone sits a single nucleotide away, making a read error possible. The chain recombines TRBV4-1 with TRBJ2-3; D is perhaps TRBD2 (6 bases). In germline, CDR1 is MGHRA, CDR2 YSYEKL. V was clipped by 6 bases and J by 4 bases, with 17 bases between them. This CDR3 contains 15 residues. CDR3 amino acids: CASRDTTSSADTQYF. The DNA for the CDR3 is TGCGCCAGCAGGGATACCACTTCTAGCGCAGATACGCAGTATTTT.

The CDR3 nucleotides are TGTGCCAGCCACCGGGACAGGGAGAACTATGGCTACACCTTC. Translation gives CASHRDRENYGYTF. The chain links TRBV28 to TRBJ1-2, with 9 bases aligning to TRBD1. From germline, CDR1 is MDHEN and CDR2 SYDVKM. The CDR3 length is 14 residues. The J segment lost 2 bases and the V segment lost 8 bases, leaving 6 bases of the junction unmatched.

This clonotype has just a few counts. The V gene is TRBV29-1, the J gene TRBJ1-5, with D possibly TRBD1 on 5 matching bases. V dropped 5 bases and J dropped 2 bases, with 10 bases sitting between them. This CDR3 contains 13 residues. From germline, CDR1 is SQVTM and CDR2 ANQGSEA. The CDR3 here is CSVSLRGNQPQHF. DNA of the CDR3: TGCAGCGTTTCTCTCAGGGGCAATCAGCCCCAGCATTTT. The full variable domain, its missing parts supplied by reference TRBV29-1 and TRBJ1-5, is SAVISQKPSRDICQRGTSLTIQCQVDSQVTMMFWYRQQPGQSLTLIATANQGSEATYESGFVIDKFPISRPNLTFSTLTVSNMSPEDSSIYLCSVSLRGNQPQHFGDGTRLSIL.

The sample holds a few counts of this clonotype. The chain uses TRBV12-3 or TRBV12-4 and TRBJ1-1; 8 nucleotides align to TRBD1. There are 14 residues in the CDR3. V shed 7 bases and J 4 bases; nucleotides not matched to a gene: 8. The CDR3 nucleotides are TGTGCCAGCAATGATCAGGGGGCGATCACTGAAGCTTTCTTT. This encodes CASNDQGAITEAFF.

This clonotype was seen only a few times. The V gene is TRBV7-2, the J gene TRBJ2-3; TRBD2 matches at 11 bases. CDR1 is SGHTA, CDR2 FQGNSA, per germline. CDR3 length: 16 residues. V was pared by 2 bases and J by 6 bases, with 7 bases of the junction left unmatched. The chain's CDR3 is CASSLYSSGGRDTQYF. DNA for the CDR3: TGTGCCAGCAGCTTATATTCTAGCGGGGGGCGGGATACGCAGTATTTT.

This clonotype was counted a few times. The rearrangement links TRBV6-1 to TRBJ2-1; TRBD2 matches at 11 bases. Germline V gene lookup returns CDR1 MNHNS and CDR2 SASEGT. Trimming cost V 5 bases and J 5 bases; bases outside gene matches: 11. This CDR3 has 17 amino acids. CDR3 sequence (DNA): TGTGCCAGCAGTCCCTTAGCGGGGGGGCCTCTAGACAATGAGCAGTTCTTC. It specifies CASSPLAGGPLDNEQFF.

The chain combines TRBV5-1 with TRBJ1-1; D possibly corresponds to TRBD1 (5 bases). CDR1 is SGHRS, CDR2 YFSETQ, per germline. V was shortened by 4 bases and J by 1 base, with 14 bases between the two germline ends. The CDR3 is 15 residues long. This CDR3 reads CASSQMQGPNTEAFF. The CDR3 DNA follows: TGCGCCAGCAGCCAAATGCAGGGACCGAACACTGAAGCTTTCTTT.

The chain is built from TRBV28 and TRBJ1-2; D perhaps matches TRBD1 (5 bases). Germline loops: CDR1 MDHEN, CDR2 SYDVKM. V was cut by 5 bases and J by 4 bases, with 20 bases left in between. CDR3 length: 16 residues. CDR3 region: CASSITGTEFLYGYTF. In DNA form, the CDR3 reads TGTGCCAGCAGTATTACCGGGACGGAATTCCTCTATGGCTACACCTTC.

The rearrangement links TRBV12-3 or TRBV12-4 to TRBJ2-4; D may be TRBD1 or TRBD2 (5 bases each). V was cut by 1 base and J by 11 bases, with 12 bases left in between. The CDR3 is made up of 13 amino acids. The CDR3 is CASSLGGTPVQYF. CDR3 DNA: TGTGCCAGCAGTTTAGGGGGGACCCCGGTTCAGTACTTC.

The sample holds a few counts of this clonotype. The chain carries TRBV7-9 and TRBJ2-7; TRBD2 might be the D (5 bases). The length of the CDR3 is 12 residues. Trimming stripped 6 bases from V and 2 bases from J, with 8 bases between. Per germline, CDR1 SEHNR and CDR2 FQNEAQ (reference sequence). The CDR3 coding sequence is TGTGCCAGCAGTACCGGGACCTACGAGCAGTACTTC. This encodes CASSTGTYEQYF.